This TCR beta chain was sequenced in a study of PD-1 blockade in classical Hodgkin lymphoma (TCRdb year 2020). Background for the entire study: The study used CyTOF and TCR beta sequencing to define a peripheral blood immune signature of response to PD-1 blockade in classical Hodgkin lymphoma.

The paper as a whole reports these results and caveats: The study was limited to a single clinical trial cohort, and causes of repertoire differences, possibly disease activity or prior therapy, remained undefined. Baseline TCR diversity was reported as lower in newly diagnosed patients than in healthy donors, and lower still in relapsed/refractory patients.

The Qiagen DNeasy kit was used to extract genomic DNA from unsorted PBMCs and from the negatively selected CD4+ and CD8+ fractions. Amplification of TCR beta CDR3 regions was done by immunoSEQ multiplex PCR with primers that anneal to V and J segments. A synthetic immune receptor repertoire was used to minimize amplification bias, and any residual bias was removed computationally once sequencing was done. Per the original workflow: Repertoire diversity was quantified as the Shannon entropy index using custom Python scripts. The unsorted, CD4+ and CD8+ repertoires were each analyzed separately, with the exception of combined analyses, where CD4+ and CD8+ sequences were merged in silico. Imported from immuneACCESS, the table was reduced by TCRdb to in-frame sequences with V and J called. These copies leave out some clones; in studies compared against another copy, an unresolved V gene accounts for under half, and the cause of the remainder is not known. That table is the source of V, J and clone size, and D and trimming were worked out from the DNA. Counted in this sample were 15,000 to 20,000 clones; 80% to 95% of them appeared once. The ten biggest clones cover about 0.5% of the sample.

CDR1 and CDR2 were assigned from the germline V gene (reference sequence) as LNHNV and YYDKDF. The germline V end is reduced by 0 bases and the J end by 6 bases; junction bases left unmatched: 6. The CDR3 numbers 15 residues from cysteine through phenylalanine. This entry keeps only the CDR3 DNA: 45 bases, framed from base 1. The time point tag for this specimen amounts to: newly diagnosed, previously untreated cHL patient sample. A Miltenyi CD4+ T cell isolation kit was used for magnetic negative selection to purify CD4+ T cells from thawed PBMCs. As a comparison group for the relapsed/refractory trial patients, PBMCs were sequenced from patients with newly diagnosed, previously untreated classical Hodgkin lymphoma. Peripheral blood was collected in 8 mL Vacutainer Cell Preparation Tubes, from which PBMCs were isolated by centrifugation and then cryopreserved. Purified CD4+ and CD8+ fractions were generated only in cases for which an additional PBMC sample was available. Magnetically labelled cells were depleted on LS columns in a quadroMACS separator, and the flow-through was collected as the purified fraction.

Of note for this clone: Its antigen remains unidentified. No much larger clone is present one base from it, and per-base qualities are unavailable.

What was sequenced was CD4+ T cells from blood. The V gene is TRBV15 and the J gene is TRBJ2-7, with 9 bases matching TRBD2. The TCR sequence derives from a human donor with classical Hodgkin lymphoma. CDR3 reads: CATSRDQVAGVEQYF. In nucleotides, the sequence is TGTGCCACCAGCAGAGATCAGGTAGCGGGAGTCGAGCAGTACTTC.